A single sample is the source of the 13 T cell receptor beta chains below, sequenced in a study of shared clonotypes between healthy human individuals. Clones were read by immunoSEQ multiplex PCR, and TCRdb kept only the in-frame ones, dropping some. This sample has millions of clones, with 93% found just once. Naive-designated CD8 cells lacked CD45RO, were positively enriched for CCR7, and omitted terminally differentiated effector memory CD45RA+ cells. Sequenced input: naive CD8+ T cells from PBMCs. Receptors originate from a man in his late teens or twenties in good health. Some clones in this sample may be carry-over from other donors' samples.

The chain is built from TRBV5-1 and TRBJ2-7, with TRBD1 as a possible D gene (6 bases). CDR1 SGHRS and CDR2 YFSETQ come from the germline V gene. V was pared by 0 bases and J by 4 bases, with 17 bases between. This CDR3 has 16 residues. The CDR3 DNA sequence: TGCGCCAGCAGCTTGGACAGGACAGCCACCTCATACGAGCAGTACTTC. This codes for CASSLDRTATSYEQYF.

Here the CDR3 DNA reads TGCAGCGTTGAAGATCATGCGGGGCTGGGTGAGACCCAGTACTTC. Translation gives CSVEDHAGLGETQYF. The V gene is TRBV29-1, the J gene TRBJ2-5, with D maybe TRBD2 (6 bases). Germline loops: CDR1 SQVTM, CDR2 ANQGSEA. The germline V and J ends were trimmed by 0 bases and 5 bases, with 16 bases remaining between them. The CDR3 loop spans 15 amino acids.

The CDR3 spells CASSYRELYEQYF. Written as DNA, the CDR3 is TGTGCCAGCAGTTACAGGGAACTCTACGAGCAGTACTTC. This chain links TRBV6-5 with TRBJ2-7; D unclear. V was pared by 2 bases and J by 3 bases, with 8 bases between. This CDR3 is 13 amino acids long. Germline assignment: CDR1 MNHEY and CDR2 SVGAGI.

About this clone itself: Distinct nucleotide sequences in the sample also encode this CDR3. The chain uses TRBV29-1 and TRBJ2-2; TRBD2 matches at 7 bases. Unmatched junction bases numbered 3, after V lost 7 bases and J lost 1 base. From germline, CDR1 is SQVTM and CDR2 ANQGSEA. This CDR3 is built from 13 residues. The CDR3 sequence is CSARGGNTGELFF. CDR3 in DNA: TGCAGCGCCCGCGGGGGGAACACCGGGGAGCTGTTTTTT.

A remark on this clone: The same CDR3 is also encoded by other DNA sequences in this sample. CDR3 amino acids: CASSLLAGGSYEQYF. The DNA for the CDR3 is TGCGCCAGCAGCTTATTAGCGGGAGGGTCCTACGAGCAGTACTTC. The chain is built from TRBV5-1 and TRBJ2-7; 11 bases match TRBD2. This CDR3 spans 15 amino acids. J gave up 1 base and V 2 bases, and 2 bases lay outside the gene matches. Germline lookup yields CDR1 SGHRS and CDR2 YFSETQ.

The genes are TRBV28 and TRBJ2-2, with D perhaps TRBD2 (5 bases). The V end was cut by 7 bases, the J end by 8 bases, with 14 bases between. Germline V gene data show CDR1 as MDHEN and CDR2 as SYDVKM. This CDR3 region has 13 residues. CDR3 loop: CASTLLSGGELFF. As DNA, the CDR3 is TGTGCCAGCACCCTGCTGAGCGGTGGGGAGCTGTTTTTT.

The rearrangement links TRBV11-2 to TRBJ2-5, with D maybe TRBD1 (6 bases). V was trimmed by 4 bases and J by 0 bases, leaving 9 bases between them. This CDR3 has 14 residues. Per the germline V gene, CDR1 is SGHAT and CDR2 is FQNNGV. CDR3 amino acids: CASSSRGYQETQYF. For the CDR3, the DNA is TGTGCCAGCAGCTCCAGGGGTTACCAAGAGACCCAGTACTTC.

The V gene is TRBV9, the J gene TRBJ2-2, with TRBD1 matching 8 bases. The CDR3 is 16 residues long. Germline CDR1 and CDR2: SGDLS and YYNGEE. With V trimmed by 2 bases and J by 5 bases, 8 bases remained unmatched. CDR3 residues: CASSVSGGAGTGELFF. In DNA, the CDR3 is TGTGCCAGCAGCGTGTCAGGGGGCGCGGGTACCGGGGAGCTGTTTTTT.

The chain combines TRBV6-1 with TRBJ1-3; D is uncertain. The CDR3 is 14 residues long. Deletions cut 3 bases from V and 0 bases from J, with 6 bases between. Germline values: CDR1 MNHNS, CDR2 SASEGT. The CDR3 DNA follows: TGTGCCAGCAGTGATATATTCTCTGGAAACACCATATATTTT. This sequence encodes CASSDIFSGNTIYF.

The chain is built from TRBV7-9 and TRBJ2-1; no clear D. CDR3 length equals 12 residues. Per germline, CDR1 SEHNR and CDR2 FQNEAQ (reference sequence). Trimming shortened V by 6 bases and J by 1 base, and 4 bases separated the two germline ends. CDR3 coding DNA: TGTGCCAGCAGGCGGTCCTACAATGAGCAGTTCTTC. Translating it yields CASRRSYNEQFF.

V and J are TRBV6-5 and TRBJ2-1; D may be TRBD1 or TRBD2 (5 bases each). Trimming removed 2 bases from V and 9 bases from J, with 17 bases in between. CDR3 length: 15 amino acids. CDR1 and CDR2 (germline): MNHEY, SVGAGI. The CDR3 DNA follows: TGTGCCAGCAGTTACCAATCCGGGACCAGAGGTGAGCAGTTCTTC. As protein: CASSYQSGTRGEQFF.

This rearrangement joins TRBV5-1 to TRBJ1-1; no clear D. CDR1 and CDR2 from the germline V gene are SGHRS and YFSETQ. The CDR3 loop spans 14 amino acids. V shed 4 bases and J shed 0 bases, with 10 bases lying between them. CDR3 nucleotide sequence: TGCGCCAGCAGCCTGGAACATGTGAACACTGAAGCTTTCTTT. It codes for CASSLEHVNTEAFF.

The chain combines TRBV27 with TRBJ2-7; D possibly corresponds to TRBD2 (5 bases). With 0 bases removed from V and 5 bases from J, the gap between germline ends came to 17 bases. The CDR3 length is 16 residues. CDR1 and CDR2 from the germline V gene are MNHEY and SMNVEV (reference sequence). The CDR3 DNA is TGTGCCAGCAGTTTATCGGCCGGGGTGGGTAGCAACGAGCAGTACTTC. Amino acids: CASSLSAGVGSNEQYF.